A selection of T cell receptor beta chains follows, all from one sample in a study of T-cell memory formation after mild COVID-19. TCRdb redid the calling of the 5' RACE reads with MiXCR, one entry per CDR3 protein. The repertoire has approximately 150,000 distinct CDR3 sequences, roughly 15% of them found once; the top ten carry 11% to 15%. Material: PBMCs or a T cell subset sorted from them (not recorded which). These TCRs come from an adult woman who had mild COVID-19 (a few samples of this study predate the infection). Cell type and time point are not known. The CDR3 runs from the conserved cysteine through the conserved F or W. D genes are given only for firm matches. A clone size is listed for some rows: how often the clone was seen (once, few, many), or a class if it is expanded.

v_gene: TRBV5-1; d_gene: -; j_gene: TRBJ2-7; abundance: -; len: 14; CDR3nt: TGCGCCAGCAGCGAACAGACGGGGGGCGGAGAGCAGTACTTC; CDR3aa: CASSEQTGGGEQYF
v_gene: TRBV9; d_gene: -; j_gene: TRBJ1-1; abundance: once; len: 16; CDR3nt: TGTGCCAGCGGGCGGGGCAGGGACATTTCGAACACTGAAGCTTTCTTT; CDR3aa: CASGRGRDISNTEAFF
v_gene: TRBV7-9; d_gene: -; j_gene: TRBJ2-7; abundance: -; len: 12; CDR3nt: TGTGCCAGCAGCTTTACTAGCCACGAGCAGTACTTC; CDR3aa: CASSFTSHEQYF
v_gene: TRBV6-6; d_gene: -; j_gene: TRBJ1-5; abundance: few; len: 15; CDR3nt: TGTGCCAGCAGTTACGGCGGGGTCGACAATCAGCCCCAGCATTTT; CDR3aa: CASSYGGVDNQPQHF
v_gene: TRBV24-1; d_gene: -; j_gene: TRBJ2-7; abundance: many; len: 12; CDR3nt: TGTGCCACCAGTGAAGGGAGCTACGAGCAGTACTTC; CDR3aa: CATSEGSYEQYF
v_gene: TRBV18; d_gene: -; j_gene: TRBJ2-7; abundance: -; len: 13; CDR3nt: TGTGCCAGCTCACCCGGGCCGCCTTACGAGCAGTACTTC; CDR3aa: CASSPGPPYEQYF
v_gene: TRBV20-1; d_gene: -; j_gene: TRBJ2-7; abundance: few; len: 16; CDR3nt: TGCAGTGCTAGAGATCCCCCAGGGGTCGGCTCCTACGAGCAGTACTTC; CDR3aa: CSARDPPGVGSYEQYF
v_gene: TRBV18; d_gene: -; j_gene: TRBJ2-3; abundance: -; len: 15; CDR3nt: TGTGCCAGCTCACCGACGAAGCAGAACGCAGATACGCAGTATTTT; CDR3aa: CASSPTKQNADTQYF
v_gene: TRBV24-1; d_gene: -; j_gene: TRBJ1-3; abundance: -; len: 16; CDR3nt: TGTGCCACCAGTGATTTGGTGTTTCCCTCTGGAAACACCATATATTTT; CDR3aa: CATSDLVFPSGNTIYF
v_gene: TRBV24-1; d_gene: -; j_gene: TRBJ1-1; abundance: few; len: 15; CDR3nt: TGTGCCACCAGTGAGGGAGGGGAAGTGAGCACTGAAGCTTTCTTT; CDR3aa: CATSEGGEVSTEAFF
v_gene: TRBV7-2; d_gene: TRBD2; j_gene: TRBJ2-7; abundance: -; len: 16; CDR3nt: TGTGCCAGCACCCCCTGGGCGAGCGGGGGCTCCTACGAGCAGTACTTC; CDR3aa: CASTPWASGGSYEQYF
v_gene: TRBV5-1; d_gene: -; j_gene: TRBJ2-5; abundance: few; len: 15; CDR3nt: TGCGCCAGCAGCGAGACTCAGGGTTACGGAGAGACCCAGTACTTC; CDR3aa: CASSETQGYGETQYF
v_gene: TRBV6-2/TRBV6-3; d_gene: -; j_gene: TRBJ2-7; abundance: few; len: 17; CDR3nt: TGTGCCAGCAGTTACCCCTCTCAGGGAAGGGTAGACTACGAGCAGTACTTC; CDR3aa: CASSYPSQGRVDYEQYF
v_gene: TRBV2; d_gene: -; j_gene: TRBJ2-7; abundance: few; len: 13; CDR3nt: TGTGCCAGCAGCGGACTTCGGGGCTACGAGCAGTACTTC; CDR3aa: CASSGLRGYEQYF
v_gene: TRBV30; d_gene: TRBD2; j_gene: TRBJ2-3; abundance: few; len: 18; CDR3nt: TGTGCCTGGAAAGAGGGGACGCGACTAGCGGGTCCCACAGATACGCAGTATTTT; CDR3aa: CAWKEGTRLAGPTDTQYF
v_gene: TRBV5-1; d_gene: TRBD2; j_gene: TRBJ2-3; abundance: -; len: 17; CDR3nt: TGCGCCAGCAGCTTGGGAAGCGGGGGGGCGTCCACAGATACGCAGTATTTT; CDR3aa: CASSLGSGGASTDTQYF
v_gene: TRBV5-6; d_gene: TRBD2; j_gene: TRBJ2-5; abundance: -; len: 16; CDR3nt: TGTGCCAGCAGTCGTCCGGGACTAGCAGGGCAAGAGACCCAGTACTTC; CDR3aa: CASSRPGLAGQETQYF
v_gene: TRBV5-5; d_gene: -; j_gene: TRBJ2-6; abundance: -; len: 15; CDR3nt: TGTGCCAGCAGCTTTGGGTATTCCGGGGCCAACGTCCTGACTTTC; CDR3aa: CASSFGYSGANVLTF
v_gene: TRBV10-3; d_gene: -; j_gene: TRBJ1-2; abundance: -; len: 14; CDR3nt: TGTGCCATCTATGCGGGCAGGATAGACTATGGCTACACCTTC; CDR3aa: CAIYAGRIDYGYTF
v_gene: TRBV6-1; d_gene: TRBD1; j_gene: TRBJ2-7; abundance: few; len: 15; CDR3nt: TGTGCCAGCAGTGAAGCCGGGACAGGGGGCTACGAGCAGTACTTC; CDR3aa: CASSEAGTGGYEQYF
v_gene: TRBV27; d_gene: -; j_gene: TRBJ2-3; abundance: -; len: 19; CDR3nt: TGTGCCAGCAGCATTAGTACAGGGAGGAGAAACAGGAGCACAGATACGCAGTATTTT; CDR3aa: CASSISTGRRNRSTDTQYF
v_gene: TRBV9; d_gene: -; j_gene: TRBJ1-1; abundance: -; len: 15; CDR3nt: TGTGCCAGCAGCCCCCAGGTGGCAGGATACACTGAAGCTTTCTTT; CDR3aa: CASSPQVAGYTEAFF
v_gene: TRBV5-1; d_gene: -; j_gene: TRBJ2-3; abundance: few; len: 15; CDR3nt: TGCGCCAGCAGCTTCTCTGGGACTAGCACAGATACGCAGTATTTT; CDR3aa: CASSFSGTSTDTQYF
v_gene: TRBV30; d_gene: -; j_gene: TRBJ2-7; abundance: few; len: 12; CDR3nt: TGTGCCTGGAGTGTACCCCTCTACGAGCAGTACTTC; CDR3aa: CAWSVPLYEQYF
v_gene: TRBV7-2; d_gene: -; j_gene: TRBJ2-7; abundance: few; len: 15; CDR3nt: TGTGCCAGCAGCTTACTCCAGGGCTTGGCCTACGAGCAGTACTTC; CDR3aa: CASSLLQGLAYEQYF
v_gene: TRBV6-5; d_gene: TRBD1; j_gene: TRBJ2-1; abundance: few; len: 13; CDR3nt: TGTGCCAGCAGGGGGACAGGGGGAATGGAGCAGTTCTTC; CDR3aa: CASRGTGGMEQFF
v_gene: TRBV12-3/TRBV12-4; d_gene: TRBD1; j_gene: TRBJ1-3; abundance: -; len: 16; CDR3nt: TGTGCCAGCAGTTTTTATGGGCCCGGGACAGGGGCCGCCGTCACCTTT; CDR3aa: CASSFYGPGTGAAVTF
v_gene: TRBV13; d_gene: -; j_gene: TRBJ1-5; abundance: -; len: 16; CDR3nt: TGTGCCAGCAGCTTCGCAGGGGCGGCGCCTAATCAGCCCCAGCATTTT; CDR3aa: CASSFAGAAPNQPQHF
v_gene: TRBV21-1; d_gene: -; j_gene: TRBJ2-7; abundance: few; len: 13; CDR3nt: TGTGCCAGCAGCAAACCCGTCCTCTACGAGCAGTACTTC; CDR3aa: CASSKPVLYEQYF
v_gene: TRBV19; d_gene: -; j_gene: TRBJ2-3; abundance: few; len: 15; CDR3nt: TGTGCCAGTAGTATAGTTGGGGAACTGGCAGATACGCAGTATTTT; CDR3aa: CASSIVGELADTQYF
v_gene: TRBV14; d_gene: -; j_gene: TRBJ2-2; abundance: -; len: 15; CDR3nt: TGTGCCAGCAGCCAACAGCGGACAAACACCGGGGAGCTGTTTTTT; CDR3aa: CASSQQRTNTGELFF
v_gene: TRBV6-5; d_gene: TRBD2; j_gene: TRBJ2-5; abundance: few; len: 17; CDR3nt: TGTGCCAGCAGCATACTAGCGGGAGGGCCAAAGGGAGAGACCCAGTACTTC; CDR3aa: CASSILAGGPKGETQYF
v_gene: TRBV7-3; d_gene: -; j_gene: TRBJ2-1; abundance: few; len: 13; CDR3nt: TGTGCCAGCAGCTTCGGAGGTTACAATGAGCAGTTCTTC; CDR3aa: CASSFGGYNEQFF
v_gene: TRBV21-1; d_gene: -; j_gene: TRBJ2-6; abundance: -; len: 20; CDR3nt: TGTGCCAGCAGCAAAGGAGGGCTAGCGGGACCTAACTCTGGGGCCAACGTCCTGACTTTC; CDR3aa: CASSKGGLAGPNSGANVLTF
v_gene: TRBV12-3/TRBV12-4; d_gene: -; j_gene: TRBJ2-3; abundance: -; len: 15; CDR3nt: TGTGCCAGCAGTCCCAAGGGTCGAAGCACAGATACGCAGTATTTT; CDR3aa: CASSPKGRSTDTQYF
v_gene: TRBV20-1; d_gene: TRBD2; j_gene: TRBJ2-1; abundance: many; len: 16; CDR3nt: TGCAGTGCTAGGGATCAAGCGGGACTAGCAACCAATGAGCAGTTCTTC; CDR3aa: CSARDQAGLATNEQFF
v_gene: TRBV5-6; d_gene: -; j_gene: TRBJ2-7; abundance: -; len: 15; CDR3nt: TGTGCCAGCAGCCCTACGGCCGGGGTGGGCTACGAGCAGTACTTC; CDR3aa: CASSPTAGVGYEQYF
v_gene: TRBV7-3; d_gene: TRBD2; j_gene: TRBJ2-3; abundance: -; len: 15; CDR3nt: TGTGCCAGCAGCACGGGACTAGCCATCCCAGATACGCAGTATTTT; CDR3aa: CASSTGLAIPDTQYF
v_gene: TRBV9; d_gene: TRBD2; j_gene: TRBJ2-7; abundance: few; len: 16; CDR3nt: TGTGCCAGCAGCGTAGGGTCTAGCGGGGTGAACTACGAGCAGTACTTC; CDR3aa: CASSVGSSGVNYEQYF
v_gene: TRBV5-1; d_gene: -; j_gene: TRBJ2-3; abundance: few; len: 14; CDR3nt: TGCGCCAGCAGCCTGGCGCAGATCACAGATACGCAGTATTTT; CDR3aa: CASSLAQITDTQYF
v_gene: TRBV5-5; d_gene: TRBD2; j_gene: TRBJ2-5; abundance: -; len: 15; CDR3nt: TGTGCCAGCAGCTGGACTAGCGGGAGCCAAGAGACCCAGTACTTC; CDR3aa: CASSWTSGSQETQYF
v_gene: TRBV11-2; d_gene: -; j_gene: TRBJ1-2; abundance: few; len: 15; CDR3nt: TGTGCCAGCAGCTTAGGAGCCAGGCTGGCCTATGGCTACACCTTC; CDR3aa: CASSLGARLAYGYTF
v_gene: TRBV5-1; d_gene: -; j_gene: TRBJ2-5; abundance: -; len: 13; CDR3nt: TGCGCCAGCAGCTTGGATAGTATCGAGACCCAGTACTTC; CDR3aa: CASSLDSIETQYF
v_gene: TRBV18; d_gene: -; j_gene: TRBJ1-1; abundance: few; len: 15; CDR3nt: TGTGCCAGCTCAATCTTGAGCGGGGAAAACACTGAAGCTTTCTTT; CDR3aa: CASSILSGENTEAFF
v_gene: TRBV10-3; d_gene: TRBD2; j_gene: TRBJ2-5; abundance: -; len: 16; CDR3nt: TGTGCCATCAGTGACGACATAGCGGGGGGACAAGAGACCCAGTACTTC; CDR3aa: CAISDDIAGGQETQYF
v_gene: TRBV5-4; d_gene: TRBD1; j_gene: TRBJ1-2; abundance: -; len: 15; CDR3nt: TGTGCCAGCAGCTTGGCCGACGGGACAGGGCATGGCTACACCTTC; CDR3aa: CASSLADGTGHGYTF
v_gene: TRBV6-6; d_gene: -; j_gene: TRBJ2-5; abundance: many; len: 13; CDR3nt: TGTGCCAGCAGTTACTACGAACGAGAGACCCAGTACTTC; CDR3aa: CASSYYERETQYF
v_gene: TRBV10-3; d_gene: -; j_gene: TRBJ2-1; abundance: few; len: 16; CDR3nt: TGTGCCATCAGTGATCGGGGCGGGCCCGGGGGTGATGAGCAGTTCTTC; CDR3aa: CAISDRGGPGGDEQFF
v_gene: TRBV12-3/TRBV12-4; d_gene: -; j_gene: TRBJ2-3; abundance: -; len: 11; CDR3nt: TGTGCCAGCAGTTTATATGATACGCAGTATTTT; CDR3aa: CASSLYDTQYF
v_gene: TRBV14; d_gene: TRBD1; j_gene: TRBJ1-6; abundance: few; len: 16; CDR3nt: TGTGCCAGCAGCCTAACTAAATACAGGGGCAATTCACCCCTCCACTTT; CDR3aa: CASSLTKYRGNSPLHF
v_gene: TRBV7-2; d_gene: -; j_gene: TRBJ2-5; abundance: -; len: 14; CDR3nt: TGTGCCAGCAGCTTAGCGGGAACGGGAGAGACCCAGTACTTC; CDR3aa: CASSLAGTGETQYF